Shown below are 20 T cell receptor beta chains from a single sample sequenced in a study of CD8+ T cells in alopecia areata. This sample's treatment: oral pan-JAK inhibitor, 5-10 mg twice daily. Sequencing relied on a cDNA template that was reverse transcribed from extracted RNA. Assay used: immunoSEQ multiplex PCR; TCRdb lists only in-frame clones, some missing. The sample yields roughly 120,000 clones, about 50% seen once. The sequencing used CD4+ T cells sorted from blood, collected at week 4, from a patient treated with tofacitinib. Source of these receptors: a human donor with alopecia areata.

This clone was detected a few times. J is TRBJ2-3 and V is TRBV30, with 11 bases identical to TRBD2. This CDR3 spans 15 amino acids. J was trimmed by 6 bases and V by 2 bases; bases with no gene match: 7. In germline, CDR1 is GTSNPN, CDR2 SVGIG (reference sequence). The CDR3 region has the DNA TGTGCCTGGAGTAATTTAGCGGGAGGGGACGATACGCAGTATTTT. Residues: CAWSNLAGGDDTQYF.

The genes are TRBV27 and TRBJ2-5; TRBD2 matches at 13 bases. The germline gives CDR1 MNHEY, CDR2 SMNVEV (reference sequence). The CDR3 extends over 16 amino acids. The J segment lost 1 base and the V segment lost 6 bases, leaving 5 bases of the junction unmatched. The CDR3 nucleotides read TGTGCCAGCAGGCCGGGACTAGCGGGGTTCCAAGAGACCCAGTACTTC. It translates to CASRPGLAGFQETQYF.

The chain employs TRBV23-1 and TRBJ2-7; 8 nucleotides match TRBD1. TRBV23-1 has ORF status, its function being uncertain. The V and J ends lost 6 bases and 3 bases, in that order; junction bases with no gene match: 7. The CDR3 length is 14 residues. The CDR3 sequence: CASSHRGSDYEQYF. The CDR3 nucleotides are TGCGCCAGCAGCCACAGGGGGTCCGACTACGAGCAGTACTTC.

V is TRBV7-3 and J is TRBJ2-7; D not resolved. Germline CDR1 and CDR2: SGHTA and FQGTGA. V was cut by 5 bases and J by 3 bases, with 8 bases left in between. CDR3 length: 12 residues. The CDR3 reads CASSVSRYEQYF. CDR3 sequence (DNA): TGTGCCAGCAGCGTAAGTCGCTACGAGCAGTACTTC.

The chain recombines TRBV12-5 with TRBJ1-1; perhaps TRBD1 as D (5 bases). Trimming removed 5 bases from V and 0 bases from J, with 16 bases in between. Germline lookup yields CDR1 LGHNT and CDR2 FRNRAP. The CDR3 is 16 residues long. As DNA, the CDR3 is TGTGCTAGTGGTCCCGGGGGACGGGGCATGAACACTGAAGCTTTCTTT. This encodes CASGPGGRGMNTEAFF.

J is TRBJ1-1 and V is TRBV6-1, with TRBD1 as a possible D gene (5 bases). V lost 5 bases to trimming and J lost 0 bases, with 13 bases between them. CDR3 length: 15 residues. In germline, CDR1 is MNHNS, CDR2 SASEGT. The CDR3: CASSKSGRMNTEAFF. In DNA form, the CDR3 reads TGTGCCAGCAGTAAATCGGGACGGATGAACACTGAAGCTTTCTTT.

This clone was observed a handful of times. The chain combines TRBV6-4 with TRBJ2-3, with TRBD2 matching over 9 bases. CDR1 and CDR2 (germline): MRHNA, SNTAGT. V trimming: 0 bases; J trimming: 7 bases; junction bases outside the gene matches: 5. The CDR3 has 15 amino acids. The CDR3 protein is CASSDSESGRNTQYF. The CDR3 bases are TGTGCCAGCAGTGACTCTGAGAGCGGGAGGAATACGCAGTATTTT.

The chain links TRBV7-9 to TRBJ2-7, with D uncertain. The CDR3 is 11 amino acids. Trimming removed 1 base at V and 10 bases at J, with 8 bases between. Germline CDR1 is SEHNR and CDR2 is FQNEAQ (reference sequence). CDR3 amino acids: CASSLGRGQYF. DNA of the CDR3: TGTGCCAGCAGCTTAGGGAGAGGACAGTACTTC.

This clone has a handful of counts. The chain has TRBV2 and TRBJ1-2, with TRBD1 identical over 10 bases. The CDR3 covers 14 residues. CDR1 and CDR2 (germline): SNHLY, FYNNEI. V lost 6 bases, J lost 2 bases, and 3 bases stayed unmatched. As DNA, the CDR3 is TGTGCCAGCAGCGGGGACAGGGGAAACTATGGCTACACCTTC. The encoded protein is CASSGDRGNYGYTF.

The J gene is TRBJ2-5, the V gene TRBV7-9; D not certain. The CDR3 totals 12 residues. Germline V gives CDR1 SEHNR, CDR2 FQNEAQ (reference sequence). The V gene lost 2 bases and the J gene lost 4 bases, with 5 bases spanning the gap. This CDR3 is CASSLWVETQYF. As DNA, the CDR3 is TGTGCCAGCAGCTTATGGGTAGAGACCCAGTACTTC.

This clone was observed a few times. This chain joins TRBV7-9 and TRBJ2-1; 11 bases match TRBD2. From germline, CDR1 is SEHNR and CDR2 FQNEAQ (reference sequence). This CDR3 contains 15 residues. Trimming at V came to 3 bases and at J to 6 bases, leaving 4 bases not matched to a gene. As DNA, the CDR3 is TGTGCCAGCAGCTTGTTCCTAGCGGGAGGCAATGAGCAGTTCTTC. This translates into CASSLFLAGGNEQFF.

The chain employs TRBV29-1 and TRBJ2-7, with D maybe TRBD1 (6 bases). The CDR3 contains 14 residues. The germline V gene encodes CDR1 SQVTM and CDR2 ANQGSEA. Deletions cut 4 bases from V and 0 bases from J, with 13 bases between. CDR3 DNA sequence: TGCAGCGTTGCCCTGACAGGTCTCTCCTACGAGCAGTACTTC. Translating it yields CSVALTGLSYEQYF.

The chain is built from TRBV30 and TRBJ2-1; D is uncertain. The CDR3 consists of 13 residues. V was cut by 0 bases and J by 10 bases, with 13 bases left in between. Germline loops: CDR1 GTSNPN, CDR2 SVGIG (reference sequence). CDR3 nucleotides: TGTGCCTGGAGTGTACAAGAGGAAGGAGAGCAGTTCTTC. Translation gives CAWSVQEEGEQFF.

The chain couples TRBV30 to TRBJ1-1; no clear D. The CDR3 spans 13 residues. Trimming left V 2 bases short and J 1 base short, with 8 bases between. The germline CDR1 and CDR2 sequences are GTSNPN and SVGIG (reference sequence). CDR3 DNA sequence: TGTGCCTGGAGTCTAATGGAGAACACTGAAGCTTTCTTT. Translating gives CAWSLMENTEAFF.

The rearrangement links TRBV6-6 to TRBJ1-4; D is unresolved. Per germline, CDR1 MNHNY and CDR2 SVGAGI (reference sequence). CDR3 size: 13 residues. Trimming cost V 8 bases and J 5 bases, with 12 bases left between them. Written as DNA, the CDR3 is TGTGCCAGCCGGGATGGAGCGAATGAAAAACTGTTTTTT. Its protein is CASRDGANEKLFF.

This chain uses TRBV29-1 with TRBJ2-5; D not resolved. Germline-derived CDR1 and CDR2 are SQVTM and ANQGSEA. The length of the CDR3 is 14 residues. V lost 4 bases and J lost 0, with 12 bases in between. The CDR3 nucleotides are TGCAGCGTTGCCCCCGGTTGGTACCAAGAGACCCAGTACTTC. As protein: CSVAPGWYQETQYF.

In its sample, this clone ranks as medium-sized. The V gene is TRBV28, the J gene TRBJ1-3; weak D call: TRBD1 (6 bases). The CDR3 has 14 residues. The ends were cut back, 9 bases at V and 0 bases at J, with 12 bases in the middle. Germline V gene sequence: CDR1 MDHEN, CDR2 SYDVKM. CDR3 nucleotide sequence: TGTGCCAGTACCACAGGGAGCTCTGGAAACACCATATATTTT. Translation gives CASTTGSSGNTIYF.

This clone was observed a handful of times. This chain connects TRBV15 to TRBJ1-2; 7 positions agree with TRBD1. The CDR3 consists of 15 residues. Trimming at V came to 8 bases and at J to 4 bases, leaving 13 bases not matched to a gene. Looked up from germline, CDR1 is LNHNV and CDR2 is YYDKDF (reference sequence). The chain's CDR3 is CATRFLTGDFYGYTF. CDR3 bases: TGTGCCACCCGATTCCTTACAGGGGACTTCTATGGCTACACCTTC. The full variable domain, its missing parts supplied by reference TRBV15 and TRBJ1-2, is DAMVIQNPRYQVTQFGKPVTLSCSQTLNHNVMYWYQQKSSQAPKLLFHYYDKDFNNEADTPDNFQSRRPNTSFCFLDIRSPGLGDTAMYLCATRFLTGDFYGYTFGSGTRLTVV.

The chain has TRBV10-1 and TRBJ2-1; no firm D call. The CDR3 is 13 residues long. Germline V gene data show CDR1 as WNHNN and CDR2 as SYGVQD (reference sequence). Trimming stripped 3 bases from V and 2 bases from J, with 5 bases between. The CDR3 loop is CASSEEPYNEQFF. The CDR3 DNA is TGCGCCAGCAGTGAAGAGCCCTACAATGAGCAGTTCTTC.

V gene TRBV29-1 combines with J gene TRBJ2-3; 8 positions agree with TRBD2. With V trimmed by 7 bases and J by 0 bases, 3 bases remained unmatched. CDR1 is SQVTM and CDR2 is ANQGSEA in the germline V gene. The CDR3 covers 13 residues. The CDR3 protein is CSERGPSTDTQYF. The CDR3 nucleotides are TGCAGCGAGCGGGGGCCGAGCACAGATACGCAGTATTTT.